This TCR beta chain derives from a study of CD8 T cells in Susac syndrome. Reverse transcription of about 0.45 to 1 ug RNA was carried out with random hexamers. One entry per CDR3 protein, called by TCRdb with MiXCR from the immunoSEQ multiplex PCR reads. The data show 150,000 to 200,000 distinct CDR3 sequences, 90% to 95% seen once. This clonotype was observed once. The study sequenced TCR beta in blood CD8+ and CD4+ T cells. The CD8+ and CD4+ T cells were negatively isolated, with the TEMRA cells enriched by FACS. CDR1 MGHRA and CDR2 YSYEKL come from the germline V gene. The CDR3 runs to 16 residues. Losses at the gene ends were 3 bases for V and 4 bases for J; bases not matched to a gene: 7.

The source of this sequence is a human donor with multiple sclerosis. The sample was CD4+ T cells from PBMCs. This chain links TRBV4-1 with TRBJ1-5; 9 bases line up with TRBD1. The CDR3 nucleotides are TGCGCCAGCAGCCAGGGCGGACAGGGGTTAAATCAGCCCCAGCATTTT. Translating it yields CASSQGGQGLNQPQHF.